This T cell receptor (beta chain) was identified during a study of blood T cell repertoires in COVID-19. Measured with immunoSEQ multiplex PCR; TCRdb has only the in-frame clones, and not every one. This table has about 150,000 clones, approximately 91% appearing once. CDR1 is SQVTM, CDR2 ANQGSEA, per germline. This CDR3 has 14 residues. J lost 10 bases, V lost 5 bases, and 13 bases had no gene match. This receptor was identified in a man aged 50 to 60 with acute or convalescent COVID-19. The source material was peripheral blood. V usage is TRBV29-1 and J usage is TRBJ2-1, with 8 bases that match TRBD1. CDR3: CSVSPGQAAREQFF. Written as DNA, the CDR3 is TGCAGCGTTTCCCCGGGACAGGCGGCTCGAGAGCAGTTCTTC.